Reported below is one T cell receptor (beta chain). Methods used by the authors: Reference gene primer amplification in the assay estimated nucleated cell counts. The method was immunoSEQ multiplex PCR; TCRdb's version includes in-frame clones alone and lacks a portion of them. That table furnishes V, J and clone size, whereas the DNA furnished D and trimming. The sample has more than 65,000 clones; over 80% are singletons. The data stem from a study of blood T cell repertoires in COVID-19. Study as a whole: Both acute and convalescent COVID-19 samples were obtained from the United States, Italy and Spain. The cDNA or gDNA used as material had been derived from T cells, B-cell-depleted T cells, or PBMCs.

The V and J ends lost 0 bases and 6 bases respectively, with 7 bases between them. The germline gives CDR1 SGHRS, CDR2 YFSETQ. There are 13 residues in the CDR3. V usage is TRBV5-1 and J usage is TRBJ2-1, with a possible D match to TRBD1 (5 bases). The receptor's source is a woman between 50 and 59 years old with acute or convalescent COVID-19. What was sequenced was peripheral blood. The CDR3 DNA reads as TGCGCCAGCAGCTTGGATGGGGCCAATGAGCAGTTCTTC. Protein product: CASSLDGANEQFF. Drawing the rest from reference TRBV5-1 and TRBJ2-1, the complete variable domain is KAGVTQTPRYLIKTRGQQVTLSCSPISGHRSVSWYQQTPGQGLQFLFEYFSETQRNKGNFPGRFSGRQFSNSRSEMNVSTLELGDSALYLCASSLDGANEQFFGPGTRLTVL.